A single sample gave rise to the 19 T cell receptor beta chains below, sequenced in a study of blood T cell repertoires in COVID-19. The repertoire was sequenced with immunoSEQ multiplex PCR; TCRdb's copy has only in-frame clones and lacks some. The sample includes over 150,000 clones, roughly 85% of them seen just once. The sample taken for sequencing was PBMCs or T cells enriched from blood (not recorded which). Every receptor here comes from a woman aged 18-35 years who had recovered from COVID-19.

The gene calls are TRBV19 and TRBJ1-5; a weak D match, TRBD1 (6 bases). The germline V and J ends were trimmed by 6 bases and 6 bases, with 15 bases remaining between them. Germline loops: CDR1 LNHDA, CDR2 SQIVND (reference sequence). This CDR3 has 14 amino acids. The CDR3 bases are TGTGCCAGTAGCCCCCGAGGCAGGGGTCAGCCCCAGCATTTT. Amino acid sequence: CASSPRGRGQPQHF. Full variable domain (missing parts from reference TRBV19 and TRBJ1-5): DGGITQSPKYLFRKEGQNVTLSCEQNLNHDAMYWYRQDPGQGLRLIYYSQIVNDFQKGDIAEGYSVSREKKESFPLTVTSAQKNPTAFYLCASSPRGRGQPQHFGDGTRLSIL.

J is TRBJ1-4 and V is TRBV4-3; possible D gene TRBD1, 5 bases. Deletions cut 1 base from V and 7 bases from J, with 13 bases between. Germline V gene data show CDR1 as LGHNA and CDR2 as YSLEER. This CDR3 has 15 amino acids. This CDR3 is CASSQGQRGGEKLFF. In nucleotides, the CDR3 is TGCGCCAGCAGCCAAGGACAGCGCGGGGGTGAAAAACTGTTTTTT.

The chain couples TRBV3-1 (or the pseudogene TRBV3-2) to TRBJ2-1; D is uncertain. Trimming took 0 bases from V and 2 from J, leaving 2 bases between them. This CDR3 is 13 amino acids long. Germline V gene data show CDR1 as LGHDT and CDR2 as YNNKEL (reference sequence). As DNA, the CDR3 is TGTGCCAGCAGCCAAGACACCTACAATGAGCAGTTCTTC. It codes for CASSQDTYNEQFF.

The chain is built from TRBV6-5 and TRBJ2-1; D might be TRBD2 (5 bases). Germline loops: CDR1 MNHEY, CDR2 SVGAGI. This CDR3 is built from 13 residues. Trimming removed 5 bases from V and 5 bases from J, with 10 bases in between. The CDR3 sequence is CASSISGNNEQFF. The CDR3 DNA is TGTGCCAGCAGTATCAGCGGCAACAATGAGCAGTTCTTC.

The rearrangement joins TRBV30 to TRBJ2-3, with TRBD2 matching 8 bases. The CDR3 is made up of 14 amino acids. V lost 0 bases to trimming and J lost 5 bases; unmatched junction nucleotides: 4. Per germline, CDR1 GTSNPN and CDR2 SVGIG (reference sequence). CDR3 DNA sequence: TGTGCCTGGAGTGTAGGGCTAGCGGGAGATACGCAGTATTTT. This translates into CAWSVGLAGDTQYF. Looking up the rest from reference TRBV30 and TRBJ2-3 gives the full variable domain: SQTIHQWPATLVQPVGSPLSLECTVEGTSNPNLYWYRQAAGRGLQLLFYSVGIGQISSEVPQNLSASRPQDRQFILSSKKLLLSDSGFYLCAWSVGLAGDTQYFGPGTRLTVL.

This clone showed up just once. The rearrangement joins TRBV28 to TRBJ1-6, with D possibly matching TRBD1 (5 bases). CDR1 and CDR2 from the germline V gene are MDHEN and SYDVKM. The CDR3 is made up of 15 amino acids. V lost 4 bases and J 7 bases, leaving 14 bases between the germline ends. The CDR3 loop is CASSSVGRINSPLHF. CDR3 nucleotide sequence: TGTGCCAGCAGTTCCGTGGGGCGGATCAATTCACCCCTCCACTTT.

The chain joins TRBV4-1 to TRBJ1-2; weak D call: TRBD1 (6 bases). Germline V lookup: CDR1 MGHRA, CDR2 YSYEKL. The germline V and J ends were trimmed by 0 bases and 8 bases, with 7 bases remaining between them. CDR3 size: 12 residues. The CDR3 nucleotides are TGCGCCAGCAGCCAAGATCAGGGGGGCTACACCTTC. This sequence encodes CASSQDQGGYTF.

The V call is TRBV27, the J call TRBJ1-5, with D perhaps matching TRBD1 (6 bases). The CDR3 covers 16 residues. V lost 5 bases and J lost 1, with 15 bases in between. CDR1 MNHEY and CDR2 SMNVEV come from the germline V gene (reference sequence). The CDR3 DNA sequence: TGTGCCAGCAGTCACAAAGGGGGTTTAAGCAATCAGCCCCAGCATTTT. Its translation: CASSHKGGLSNQPQHF.

In its sample, this clone was seen a few times. The chain combines TRBV14 with TRBJ2-2, with D perhaps matching TRBD1 (7 bases). This CDR3 has 15 amino acids. Germline CDR1 SGHDN, CDR2 FVKESK. Trimming left V 4 bases short and J 1 base short, with 10 bases between. The CDR3 here is CASSRGTVNTGELFF. The CDR3 bases are TGTGCCAGCAGCCGCGGGACAGTGAACACCGGGGAGCTGTTTTTT. Variable domain in full (rest from reference TRBV14 and TRBJ2-2): EAGVTQFPSHSVIEKGQTVTLRCDPISGHDNLYWYRRVMGKEIKFLLHFVKESKQDESGMPNNRFLAERTGGTYSTLKVQPAELEDSGVYFCASSRGTVNTGELFFGEGSRLTVL.

The CDR3 is CASSDLGLAEQQFF. In nucleotides, the CDR3 is TGTGCCAGCAGTGATCTGGGACTAGCGGAACAGCAGTTCTTC. The chain has TRBV2 and TRBJ2-1; 11 nucleotides line up with TRBD2. The V and J ends lost 3 bases and 11 bases, in that order; junction bases with no gene match: 6. The germline gives CDR1 SNHLY, CDR2 FYNNEI. The CDR3 runs 14 residues.

J is TRBJ1-4 and V is TRBV2; 8 bases match TRBD1. The CDR3 extends over 16 amino acids. Germline CDR1 reads SNHLY; CDR2 reads FYNNEI. The junction had 14 bases not matched to a gene; V was cut back by 6 bases and J by 8 bases. The CDR3 reads CASSPGQGEGGEKLFF. CDR3 nucleotides: TGTGCCAGCAGCCCTGGACAGGGCGAAGGCGGCGAAAAACTGTTTTTT. The full variable domain, with the rest looked up from reference TRBV2 and TRBJ1-4, is EPEVTQTPSHQVTQMGQEVILRCVPISNHLYFYWYRQILGQKVEFLVSFYNNEISEKSEIFDDQFSVERPDGSNFTLKIRSTKLEDSAMYFCASSPGQGEGGEKLFFGSGTQLSVL.

V gene TRBV5-6 combines with J gene TRBJ2-3; 10 nucleotides line up with TRBD2. CDR1 SGHDT and CDR2 YYEEEE come from the germline V gene. This CDR3 comprises 16 residues. V lost 0 bases to trimming and J lost 4 bases; unmatched junction nucleotides: 5. In nucleotides, the CDR3 is TGTGCCAGCAGCTTGGCGGCTAGCGGGGGCGCAGATACGCAGTATTTT. It specifies CASSLAASGGADTQYF.

The chain has TRBV4-3 and TRBJ1-4, with D unclear. Trimming cost V 0 bases and J 0 bases, with 8 bases left between them. Germline V gene lookup returns CDR1 LGHNA and CDR2 YSLEER. The CDR3 has 16 residues. Here the CDR3 reads CASSQDIRSTNEKLFF. The CDR3 nucleotides are TGCGCCAGCAGCCAAGATATTCGTTCAACTAATGAAAAACTGTTTTTT.

V is TRBV6-5 and J is TRBJ1-1; the D gene is possibly TRBD1 (5 bases). CDR3 length equals 13 residues. Germline loops: CDR1 MNHEY, CDR2 SVGAGI. V shed 7 bases and J shed 2 bases, with 11 bases lying between them. The CDR3 spells CASKQVSNTEAFF. The CDR3, as DNA: TGTGCCAGCAAACAGGTCTCAAACACTGAAGCTTTCTTT.

The chain has TRBV6-5 and TRBJ1-1; 7 bases agree with TRBD1. The CDR3 contains 14 residues. The V segment lost 4 bases and the J segment 1 base; nucleotides outside the gene matches: 3. CDR1 MNHEY and CDR2 SVGAGI come from the germline V gene. Written as DNA, the CDR3 is TGTGCCAGCAGTTTCCGGACAGGGAACACTGAAGCTTTCTTT. Its translation is CASSFRTGNTEAFF.

The chain recombines TRBV19 with TRBJ2-1; the match to TRBD1 covers 10 bases. This CDR3 is built from 14 residues. In germline, CDR1 is LNHDA, CDR2 SQIVND (reference sequence). With V trimmed by 6 bases and J by 4 bases, 3 bases remained unmatched. CDR3 coding DNA: TGTGCCAGTAGGGGGGGACAGGGGTACAATGAGCAGTTCTTC. Translated, it gives CASRGGQGYNEQFF.

V gene TRBV11-2 combines with J gene TRBJ1-2; possibly TRBD1 for D (5 bases). CDR3 length: 14 residues. The germline V gene encodes CDR1 SGHAT and CDR2 FQNNGV. V lost 5 bases and J lost 4, with 14 bases in between. CDR3 coding DNA: TGTGCCAGCAGCGGAGGGGCGCTTCTCTATGGCTACACCTTC. Amino acid sequence: CASSGGALLYGYTF.

V gene TRBV5-1 combines with J gene TRBJ1-2, with 10 bases fitting TRBD1. Germline CDR1 and CDR2: SGHRS and YFSETQ. V shed 3 bases, J shed 6 bases, and the junction held 2 bases outside the gene matches. The CDR3 totals 13 residues. The DNA for the CDR3 is TGCGCCAGCAGCTCCGGGACAGGGGATGGCTACACCTTC. Translating gives CASSSGTGDGYTF. Supplemented by reference TRBV5-1 and TRBJ1-2, the full variable domain reads KAGVTQTPRYLIKTRGQQVTLSCSPISGHRSVSWYQQTPGQGLQFLFEYFSETQRNKGNFPGRFSGRQFSNSRSEMNVSTLELGDSALYLCASSSGTGDGYTFGSGTRLTVV.

The V and J genes are TRBV11-2 and TRBJ2-1, with no clear D. V lost 1 base and J 0 bases, leaving 7 bases between the germline ends. The CDR3 consists of 15 residues. Germline CDR1 and CDR2: SGHAT and FQNNGV. This CDR3 reads CASSLVSLSYNEQFF. The CDR3 bases are TGTGCCAGCAGCTTAGTTTCCCTCTCCTACAATGAGCAGTTCTTC.